Given below is one T cell receptor (beta chain) in context. Its specificity is unknown. V was clipped by 1 base and J by 3 bases, with 13 bases between them. Germline values: CDR1 SGHAT, CDR2 FQNNGV. This CDR3 region has 15 residues. Isolated RNA was reverse transcribed in full, so expressed TCRB transcripts were sequenced. The protocol was immunoSEQ multiplex PCR, while the TCRdb copy is restricted to in-frame clones and leaves out a portion. The table shows about 660,000 clones, with around an eighth occurring only once. The sample comes from a study of beta chain features in type 1 diabetes. Study outcomes and limitations: Moderate yet significant TCRB CDR3 shortening was seen in Type 1 diabetes patients in all four CD4+ subsets.

The chain carries TRBV11-2 and TRBJ2-7; D assignment may be TRBD1 or TRBD2 (6 bases each). This clonotype was obtained from a man aged 18 to 29 with type 1 diabetes. Sequenced sample: naive CD4+ T cells from blood. CDR3 region: CASSLVTGGGYEQYF. The DNA for the CDR3 is TGTGCCAGCAGCTTAGTAACAGGAGGGGGCTACGAGCAGTACTTC.